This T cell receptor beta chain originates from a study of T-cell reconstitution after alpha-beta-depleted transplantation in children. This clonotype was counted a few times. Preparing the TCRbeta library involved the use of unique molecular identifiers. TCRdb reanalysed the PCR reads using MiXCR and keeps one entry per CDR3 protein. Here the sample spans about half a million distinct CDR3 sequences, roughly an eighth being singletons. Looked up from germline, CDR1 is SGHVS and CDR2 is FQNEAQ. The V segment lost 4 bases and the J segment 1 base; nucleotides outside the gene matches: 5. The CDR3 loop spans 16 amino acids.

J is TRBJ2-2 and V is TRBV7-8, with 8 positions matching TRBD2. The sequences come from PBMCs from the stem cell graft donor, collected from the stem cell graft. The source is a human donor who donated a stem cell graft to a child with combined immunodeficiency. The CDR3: CASSSIRGGNTGELFF. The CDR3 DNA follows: TGTGCCAGCAGCTCAATCCGGGGGGGGAACACCGGGGAGCTGTTTTTT.